The rows below give T cell receptor beta chains drawn from one sample of a study of T cell responses to AZD1222 COVID-19 vaccine. Method: immunoSEQ multiplex PCR; TCRdb's copy keeps in-frame clones and lacks some. Among about 140,000 clones listed, approximately 92% were seen once. Material: peripheral blood, obtained on day 0 of AZD1222 vaccination. The receptors originated from an adult in good health. Both conserved end residues are part of each CDR3. The D gene is left open where the match is weak. Size is omitted from some rows. Given values are once, few, many or a class for expanded clones.

NA NA TRBJ2-7 TRBV19 CASRSTGTGYYEQYF TGTGCCAGTAGGAGTACCGGGACGGGATACTACGAGCAGTACTTC
NA NA TRBJ1-2 TRBV28 CATAGANSNYGYTF TGTGCCACGGCGGGGGCGAACTCAAACTATGGCTACACCTTC
TRBD2 NA TRBJ2-1 TRBV15 CATSAPLGEGRDEQFF TGTGCCACCAGCGCCCCATTGGGGGAGGGCCGCGATGAGCAGTTCTTC
NA NA TRBJ1-2 TRBV5-6 CASSLGFSNYGYTF TGTGCCAGCAGCTTAGGATTCTCAAACTATGGCTACACCTTC
TRBD1 NA TRBJ1-3 TRBV4-1 CASSQPGTGRRNTIYF TGCGCCAGCAGCCAACCCGGGACAGGGCGGAGAAACACCATATATTTT
TRBD2 once TRBJ2-1 TRBV7-2 CASSLAGSGGPYNEQFF TGTGCCAGCAGCTTAGCGGGTAGCGGGGGACCTTACAATGAGCAGTTCTTC
NA NA TRBJ2-3 TRBV30 CAWSVAQNTDTQYF TGTGCCTGGAGTGTAGCACAGAACACAGATACGCAGTATTTT
TRBD1 NA TRBJ2-2 TRBV18 CASSPWDRGNTGELFF TGTGCCAGCTCACCGTGGGACAGGGGTAACACCGGGGAGCTGTTTTTT
TRBD1 NA TRBJ1-1 TRBV10-3 CAISLGQANTEAFF TGTGCCATATCCCTCGGACAGGCGAACACTGAAGCTTTCTTT
NA NA TRBJ2-2 TRBV30 CASSGAGGMRVAGELFF TGTGCCTCCTCGGGGGCAGGGGGGATGCGAGTGGCCGGGGAGCTGTTTTTT
NA once TRBJ2-7 TRBV27 CASSPASGLDYEQYF TGTGCCAGCAGTCCCGCCTCCGGATTAGACTACGAGCAGTACTTC
NA NA TRBJ1-1 TRBV19 CASSEQEMNTEAFF TGTGCCAGTAGTGAACAGGAGATGAACACTGAAGCTTTCTTT
NA NA TRBJ1-4 TRBV6-5 CASSYSGVRANEKLFF TGTGCCAGCAGTTACTCAGGGGTCAGGGCTAATGAAAAACTGTTTTTT
NA NA TRBJ1-3 TRBV3-1/TRBV3-2 CASSSSSGNTIYF TGTGCCAGCAGCAGTAGCTCTGGAAACACCATATATTTT
NA NA TRBJ2-2 TRBV6-5 CASSYYGASNTGELFF TGTGCCAGCAGTTACTACGGGGCCTCGAACACCGGGGAGCTGTTTTTT
NA NA TRBJ2-1 TRBV15 CATSRGDGNYNEQFF TGTGCCACCAGCAGAGGGGACGGAAACTACAATGAGCAGTTCTTC
TRBD2 once TRBJ2-3 TRBV27 CASSLLTSADTQYF TGTGCCAGCAGTTTACTAACTAGCGCCGATACGCAGTATTTT
TRBD1 NA TRBJ1-4 TRBV28 CASSSRDRAGEKLFF TGTGCCAGCAGTTCCAGGGACAGGGCTGGTGAAAAACTGTTTTTT
NA NA TRBJ1-4 TRBV4-1 CASSPPQGATNEKLFF TGCGCCAGCAGCCCCCCGCAAGGGGCAACTAATGAAAAACTGTTTTTT
TRBD1 NA TRBJ2-1 TRBV6-5 CASSGRGLNEQFF TGTGCCAGCAGCGGCAGGGGGCTCAATGAGCAGTTCTTC
NA NA TRBJ1-6 TRBV6-6 CASSYSVRAGNSPLHF TGTGCCAGCAGTTACTCAGTCCGGGCGGGTAATTCACCCCTCCACTTT
TRBD2 NA TRBJ2-5 TRBV3-1/TRBV3-2 CASSRGAGGMRETQYF TGTGCCAGCAGCCGAGGGGCGGGAGGGATGAGAGAGACCCAGTACTTC
NA NA TRBJ1-4 TRBV12-3/TRBV12-4 CASTRGEKLFF TGTGCCAGCACCCGGGGTGAAAAACTGTTTTTT
TRBD2 NA TRBJ2-3 TRBV9 CASSVGVAGGDTQYF TGTGCCAGCAGCGTGGGGGTAGCGGGAGGGGATACGCAGTATTTT
TRBD2 NA TRBJ2-1 TRBV28 CASSPAGVATDSYNEQFF TGTGCCAGCAGTCCAGCGGGGGTAGCGACAGATTCCTACAATGAGCAGTTCTTC
TRBD2 NA TRBJ2-1 TRBV19 CASRLAGGPYNEQFF TGTGCCAGTAGACTAGCGGGGGGCCCCTACAATGAGCAGTTCTTC
NA NA TRBJ1-3 TRBV3-1/TRBV3-2 CASSQDPTGGGNTIYF TGTGCCAGCAGCCAAGATCCGACAGGAGGTGGAAACACCATATATTTT
NA NA TRBJ1-2 TRBV19 CASIPPDRPYGYTF TGTGCCAGTATCCCCCCGGACAGACCCTATGGCTACACCTTC
NA NA TRBJ1-5 TRBV4-1 CASSPMALISNQPQHF TGCGCCAGCAGCCCCATGGCCCTCATTAGCAATCAGCCCCAGCATTTT
NA NA TRBJ1-2 TRBV3-1/TRBV3-2 CASSFRGTGYGYTF TGTGCCAGCAGCTTCAGAGGTACGGGCTATGGCTACACCTTC
NA NA TRBJ1-6 TRBV11-2 CASSLGLGSASPLHF TGTGCCAGCAGCTTAGGTCTCGGGAGTGCTTCACCCCTCCACTTT
TRBD1 NA TRBJ1-3 TRBV6-4 CASSKDRGNRFSGNTIYF TGTGCCAGCAGCAAGGACAGGGGTAATCGTTTCTCTGGAAACACCATATATTTT